The T cell receptor beta chain described here comes from a study of T cell responses to AZD1222 COVID-19 vaccine. The CDR3 loop spans 16 amino acids. Germline V gene lookup returns CDR1 LGHNA and CDR2 YSLEER. The ends lost 0 bases at V and 4 bases at J; junction bases unmatched: 5. This clone was picked up a small number of times. Profiling relied on immunoSEQ multiplex PCR, and the TCRdb table lists in-frame clones only, not all of them. Among some 140,000 clones listed, about 87% were seen once. The sample was peripheral blood, taken on day 0 of AZD1222 vaccination. J is TRBJ2-1 and V is TRBV4-3; 8 positions agree with TRBD1. This sequence originates from an adult in good health. CDR3 loop: CASSQDKDRVYNEQFF. DNA for the CDR3: TGCGCCAGCAGCCAAGACAAGGACAGGGTGTACAATGAGCAGTTCTTC.